The 30 T cell receptor beta chains below all came from one sample that was sequenced in a study of type 1 regulatory T cells. These receptors lack a known antigen. TCRdb reanalysed the reads using MiXCR and keeps one entry per CDR3 protein. The repertoire holds 24,000 or so distinct CDR3 sequences, with approximately 51% as singletons. The sequencing sample was made of cultured T cells, either the whole culture or a sorted T cell fraction (not recorded which). These receptors all stem from a human donor in good health.

On this clonotype: One end of the junction does not line up with germline, which may come from a read error. The chain carries TRBV12-3 or TRBV12-4 and TRBJ2-2; D call uncertain. The CDR3 loop spans 14 amino acids. CDR3 loop: CASTLVRNTGELFF. The CDR3, as DNA: TGTGCCAGCACTTTAGTCAGGAACACCGGGGAGCTGTTTTTT.

This clonotype appeared once. The chain couples TRBV5-6 to TRBJ1-5; D is possibly TRBD1 (6 bases). The V gene lost 1 base and the J gene lost 4 bases, with 12 bases spanning the gap. This CDR3 contains 15 residues. CDR1 is SGHDT and CDR2 is YYEEEE in the germline V gene. CDR3 nucleotide sequence: TGTGCCAGCAGCTTGAGGTGGGACATAAATCAGCCCCAGCATTTT. This codes for CASSLRWDINQPQHF.

This clonotype was seen more than once but under ten times. This chain links TRBV13 with TRBJ2-2; TRBD1 is a possible D gene (5 bases). V lost 5 bases to trimming and J lost 1 base, with 8 bases between them. This CDR3 spans 14 amino acids. Germline V gives CDR1 PRHDT, CDR2 FYEKMQ (reference sequence). CDR3 DNA: TGTGCCAGCAGCCTCAGGGTGAACACCGGGGAGCTGTTTTTT. Its translation: CASSLRVNTGELFF.

This clonotype was counted many times. The chain links TRBV7-3 to TRBJ2-5; no definite D call. The CDR3 spans 13 residues. Germline V gene lookup returns CDR1 SGHTA and CDR2 FQGTGA. The ends were cut back, 4 bases at V and 2 bases at J, with 8 bases in the middle. CDR3 nucleotides: TGTGCCAGCAGCTCTGGTCCACAAGAGACCCAGTACTTC. Its protein product is CASSSGPQETQYF.

V usage is TRBV2 and J usage is TRBJ1-2; 7 bases match TRBD1. V dropped 5 bases and J dropped 6; count of bases not matched to a gene: 6. The CDR3 runs 13 residues. Germline V CDR1 and CDR2: SNHLY, FYNNEI. CDR3 in amino acids: CASSKPTGDGYTF. Here the CDR3 DNA reads TGTGCCAGCAGTAAGCCCACAGGGGATGGCTACACCTTC.

As to this clonotype: Lacking the conserved final phenylalanine or tryptophan, this CDR3 likely reflects a read error. V and J are TRBV12-3 or TRBV12-4 and TRBJ1-6; possibly TRBD1 for D (5 bases). The length of the CDR3 is 13 residues. V lost 6 bases to trimming and J lost 9 bases, with 12 bases between them. The CDR3 coding sequence is TGTGCCAGCAGCCCCTCGGGACCTTCACCCCTCCACCTT. Translation gives CASSPSGPSPLHL.

The rearrangement uses TRBV12-3 or TRBV12-4 and TRBJ1-4; tentatively, D is TRBD1 (5 bases). The CDR3 loop spans 14 amino acids. V lost 1 base, J lost 7 bases, and 10 bases lay in between. The CDR3 loop reads CASSLGQGGEKLFF. CDR3 DNA: TGTGCCAGCAGTTTAGGGCAGGGTGGTGAAAAACTGTTTTTT.

Only a few counts were recorded for this clonotype. The chain has TRBV5-6 and TRBJ2-2, with 8 bases lining up with TRBD1. The CDR3 is made up of 16 amino acids. From germline, CDR1 is SGHDT and CDR2 YYEEEE. V lost 5 bases to trimming and J lost 2 bases; unmatched junction nucleotides: 8. CDR3 DNA: TGTGCCAGCAGTTTTTGGACAGGGCTAAACACCGGGGAGCTGTTTTTT. The encoded protein is CASSFWTGLNTGELFF.

The CDR3 DNA reads TGTGCCAGCAGCCAAGATGGCGGGGGCTCCTACGAGCAGTACTTC. It translates to CASSQDGGGSYEQYF. The chain couples TRBV3-2 to TRBJ2-7; TRBD2 reflects the table's D call only, with no check against the DNA. TRBV3-2 represents a pseudogene. CDR3 length: 15 amino acids.

V gene TRBV6-2 or TRBV6-3 combines with J gene TRBJ1-2; no reliable D call. This CDR3 is 12 amino acids long. The ends were cut back, 6 bases at V and 4 bases at J, with 9 bases in the middle. Germline CDR1 and CDR2: MNHEY and SVGEGT. CDR3 residues: CASRTQIYGYTF. The CDR3 nucleotides are TGTGCCAGCAGGACTCAAATCTATGGCTACACCTTC.

This clonotype was counted a few times. The rearrangement links TRBV2 to TRBJ2-7; 13 positions match TRBD2. CDR3 length: 14 amino acids. Germline V gene sequence: CDR1 SNHLY, CDR2 FYNNEI. Unmatched junction bases numbered 9, after V lost 6 bases and J lost 10 bases. The CDR3: CASRAGLAGASQYF. The CDR3 DNA is TGTGCCAGCAGAGCCGGACTAGCGGGGGCCTCACAGTACTTC.

This clonotype was picked up a small number of times. The chain recombines TRBV12-3 or TRBV12-4 with TRBJ1-2; a possible D gene is TRBD1 (5 bases). There are 13 residues in the CDR3. Trimming stripped 7 bases from V and 11 bases from J, with 20 bases between. This CDR3 reads CASNLGGVFGYTF. CDR3 nucleotides: TGTGCCAGCAATTTGGGGGGGGTTTTTGGTTACACCTTC.

This clonotype was counted a few times. The chain has TRBV7-9 and TRBJ2-5; 8 bases are shared with TRBD2. V lost 0 bases and J lost 1; bases outside the gene matches: 4. The CDR3 spans 16 residues. CDR1 is SEHNR and CDR2 is FQNEAQ in the germline V gene (reference sequence). CDR3 amino acids: CASSLASGGGQETQYF. The CDR3, as DNA: TGTGCCAGCAGCTTAGCGAGCGGGGGAGGCCAAGAGACCCAGTACTTC.

This clonotype occurred a few times. CDR3 sequence (DNA): TGTGCCAGCAGTGGGGGACCTACAACCTACGAGCAGTACTTC. This gives the protein CASSGGPTTYEQYF. The chain carries TRBV6-1 and TRBJ2-7; either TRBD1 or TRBD2 may fit D (5 bases each). Germline V gene lookup returns CDR1 MNHNS and CDR2 SASEGT. V was pared by 4 bases and J by 2 bases, with 12 bases between. The CDR3 contains 14 residues.

The rearrangement joins TRBV6-1 to TRBJ2-5; either TRBD1 or TRBD2 may fit D (6 bases each). V was trimmed by 8 bases and J by 5 bases, leaving 18 bases between them. From germline, CDR1 is MNHNS and CDR2 SASEGT. The CDR3 spans 14 residues. For the CDR3, the DNA is TGTGCCAGCCTAGAAGGGGGGTCGATTGAGACCCAGTACTTC. Residues: CASLEGGSIETQYF.

This clonotype was counted a few times. This CDR3 reads CASSITGLAGRQYNEQFF. As DNA, the CDR3 is TGTGCCAGCAGTATCACGGGACTAGCGGGACGTCAGTACAATGAGCAGTTCTTC. The J gene is TRBJ2-1, the V gene TRBV2; 13 nucleotides align to TRBD2. V shed 5 bases and J 4 bases; nucleotides not matched to a gene: 11. This CDR3 has 18 residues. CDR1 and CDR2 from the germline V gene are SNHLY and FYNNEI.

V and J are TRBV7-9 and TRBJ2-7, with TRBD2 matching over 7 bases. The germline V gene encodes CDR1 SEHNR and CDR2 FQNEAQ (reference sequence). The junction had 8 bases not matched to a gene; V was cut back by 1 base and J by 5 bases. The CDR3 is 15 amino acids. The CDR3 DNA follows: TGTGCCAGCAGCTTAGGGGACCGGGACTATGACGAGCAGTACTTC. It yields the protein CASSLGDRDYDEQYF.

This clonotype occurred a few times. The rearrangement links TRBV4-1 to TRBJ2-1, with 10 bases lining up with TRBD2. CDR3 length: 16 residues. Germline assignment: CDR1 MGHRA and CDR2 YSYEKL. The ends lost 3 bases at V and 5 bases at J; junction bases unmatched: 7. DNA for the CDR3: TGCGCCAGCAGCCAGGGTAGCGGGGGGCCGAACAATGAGCAGTTCTTC. Protein: CASSQGSGGPNNEQFF.

In its sample, this clonotype is medium-sized. This rearrangement joins TRBV7-6 to TRBJ2-2; TRBD2 aligns across 10 bases. Germline loops: CDR1 SGHVS, CDR2 FNYEAQ. V trimming: 5 bases; J trimming: 5 bases; junction bases outside the gene matches: 8. The CDR3 covers 16 residues. The CDR3 coding sequence is TGTGCCAGCAGCCTCAGCGGGGGGGAAATTACCGGGGAGCTGTTTTTT. Amino acid sequence: CASSLSGGEITGELFF.

The chain couples TRBV20-1 to TRBJ1-3, with 7 bases identical to TRBD1. This CDR3 contains 14 residues. The germline V gene has CDR1 DFQATT and CDR2 SNEGSKA (reference sequence). V dropped 2 bases and J dropped 8; count of bases not matched to a gene: 9. Written as DNA, the CDR3 is TGCAGTGCTAGACCCGGGACAGATGGGGACACCATATATTTT. Its translation is CSARPGTDGDTIYF.

This chain links TRBV12-3 or TRBV12-4 with TRBJ1-2, with 10 nucleotides matching TRBD1. This CDR3 has 15 amino acids. J lost 3 bases, V lost 5 bases, and 6 bases had no gene match. The CDR3: CASSPRTGGDYGYTF. The CDR3 nucleotides read TGTGCCAGCAGTCCGCGGACAGGGGGAGACTATGGCTACACCTTC.

CDR3 protein: CASSETSGASLGTQYF. The CDR3 bases are TGCGCCAGCAGCGAAACTAGCGGGGCTTCACTTGGTACGCAGTATTTT. This chain links TRBV5-1 with TRBJ2-3; 10 bases agree with TRBD2. J gave up 8 bases and V 4 bases, and 13 bases lay outside the gene matches. CDR1 is SGHRS, CDR2 YFSETQ, per germline. The CDR3 consists of 16 residues.

The rearrangement uses TRBV5-1 and TRBJ2-7; either TRBD1 or TRBD2 may supply D (5 bases each). The CDR3 loop spans 14 amino acids. Germline values: CDR1 SGHRS, CDR2 YFSETQ. The V gene lost 10 bases and the J gene lost 1 base, with 18 bases spanning the gap. In DNA form, the CDR3 reads TGCGCCTCCAGGGAATCAGCGGCGTCCTACGAGCAGTACTTC. This sequence encodes CASRESAASYEQYF.

The chain carries TRBV3-2 and TRBJ2-7; the table assigns TRBD2, which was not confirmed against the DNA. TRBV3-2 is deemed a pseudogene. CDR3 length: 13 amino acids. The CDR3 region is CASRAGSFYEQYF. CDR3 DNA sequence: TGTGCCAGCAGGGCGGGTTCTTTTTACGAGCAGTACTTC.

The chain links TRBV5-1 to TRBJ2-1; 12 bases match TRBD2. V was pared by 3 bases and J by 8 bases, with 9 bases of the junction left unmatched. The CDR3 is 16 residues long. CDR1 SGHRS and CDR2 YFSETQ come from the germline V gene. The CDR3: CASSSSGGAPGDEQFF. The DNA for the CDR3 is TGCGCCAGCAGCTCTAGCGGGGGGGCCCCTGGGGATGAGCAGTTCTTC.

CDR3 coding DNA: TGTGCCAGCAGCCAACTCCGGGCCAACACTGAAGCTTTCTTT. Amino acids: CASSQLRANTEAFF. The chain uses TRBV3-1 and TRBJ1-1, with D uncertain. In germline, CDR1 is LGHDT, CDR2 YNNKEL (reference sequence). The CDR3 runs to 14 residues. V was shortened by 2 bases and J by 2 bases, with 9 bases between the two germline ends.

This clonotype was seen at least ten times. This chain uses TRBV18 with TRBJ2-5; 8 positions match TRBD1. The CDR3 consists of 16 residues. Germline CDR1 KGHSH, CDR2 LQKENI. V gave up 1 base and J gave up 5 bases; unmatched junction bases: 9. The CDR3 coding sequence is TGTGCCAGCTCACCACAGAGGACAGGGCGATTCGAGACCCAGTACTTC. Its translation: CASSPQRTGRFETQYF.

This clonotype was seen a few times. This sequence joins TRBV5-5 and TRBJ2-5, with D possibly TRBD2 on 6 matching bases. The CDR3 is 16 residues long. CDR1 SGHKS and CDR2 YYEKEE come from the germline V gene (reference sequence). Between the trimmed V and J ends, which lost 4 bases and 2 bases, there was a span of 18 bases. CDR3 residues: CASSPLPGLAQETQYF. The CDR3, as DNA: TGTGCCAGCAGCCCTCTCCCGGGACTTGCGCAAGAGACCCAGTACTTC.

The chain combines TRBV12-3 or TRBV12-4 with TRBJ2-3; 8 bases match TRBD1. The CDR3 is made up of 12 amino acids. V shed 9 bases and J 7 bases; nucleotides not matched to a gene: 6. DNA for the CDR3: TGTGCCAGTCGGACAGGGAGATATACGCAGTATTTT. It is translated as CASRTGRYTQYF.

This clonotype occurred a few times. The chain uses TRBV10-3 and TRBJ1-1; 7 bases are shared with TRBD1. CDR1 and CDR2 from the germline V gene are ENHRY and SYGVKD. Trimming took 6 bases from V and 1 from J; bases not matched to a gene: 8. The CDR3 has 15 residues. CDR3 sequence reads: CAIRAGTAGNTEAFF. CDR3 nucleotide sequence: TGTGCCATCAGGGCCGGGACAGCTGGGAACACTGAAGCTTTCTTT.